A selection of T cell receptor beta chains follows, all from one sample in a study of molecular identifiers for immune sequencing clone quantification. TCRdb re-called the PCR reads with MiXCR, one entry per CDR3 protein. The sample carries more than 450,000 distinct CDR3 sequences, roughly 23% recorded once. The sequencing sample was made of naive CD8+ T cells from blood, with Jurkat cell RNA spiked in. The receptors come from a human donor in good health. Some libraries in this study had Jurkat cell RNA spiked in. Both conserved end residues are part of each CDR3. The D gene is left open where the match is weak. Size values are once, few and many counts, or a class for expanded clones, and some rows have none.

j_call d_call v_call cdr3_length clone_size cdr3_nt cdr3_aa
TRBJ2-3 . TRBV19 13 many TGTGCCAGTAGCGCTTTCTTCACAGATACGCAGTATTTT CASSAFFTDTQYF
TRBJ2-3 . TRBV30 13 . TGTGCCCGGGACACGGCGGGCACAGATGCGCAGTATTTT CARDTAGTDAQYF
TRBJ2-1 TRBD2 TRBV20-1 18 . TGCAGTGCTAGAGGCTTCGGGAGGGCCGGTTATCCCTACAATGAGCAGTTCTTC CSARGFGRAGYPYNEQFF
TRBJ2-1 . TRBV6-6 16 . TGTGCCAGCAGTTACGAAGGGACTCTTGACTACAATGAGCAGTTCTTC CASSYEGTLDYNEQFF
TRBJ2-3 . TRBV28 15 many TGTGCCAGCCGACAGTACCGCACCCGCACAGATACGCAGTATTTT CASRQYRTRTDTQYF
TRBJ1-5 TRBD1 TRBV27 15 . TGTGCCAGCAGGGAGGGACAGGGGGTCTATCAGCCCCAGCATTTT CASREGQGVYQPQHF
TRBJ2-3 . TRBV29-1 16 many TGCAGCGTTGAAGATGTCGCAGGGGAACCCACAGATACGCAGTATTTT CSVEDVAGEPTDTQYF
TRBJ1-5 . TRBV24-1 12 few TGTGCCACCAGTGACCTAAATCAGCCCCAGCATTTT CATSDLNQPQHF
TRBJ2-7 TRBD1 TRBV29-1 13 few TGCAGCGTAATAGACAGGGGCTCCTACGAGCAGTACTTC CSVIDRGSYEQYF
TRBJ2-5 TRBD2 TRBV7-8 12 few TGTGCCAGCACCGGGGGGGCAGAGACCCAGTACTTC CASTGGAETQYF
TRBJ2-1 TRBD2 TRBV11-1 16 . TGTGCCAGCAGCTTATGGCGGGAGGGCCCCTACAATGAGCAGTTCTTC CASSLWREGPYNEQFF
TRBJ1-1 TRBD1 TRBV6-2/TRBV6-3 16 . TGTGCCAGCAGTGCACCCTTCGGGCAGGGGGCTCCTGAAGCTTTCTTT CASSAPFGQGAPEAFF
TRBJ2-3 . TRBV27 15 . TGTGCCAGCAGTTTTATCGGGGGTACCCCAGATACGCAGTATTTT CASSFIGGTPDTQYF
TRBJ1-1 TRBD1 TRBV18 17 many TGTGCCAGCTCACCTTGGGACAGGTCACTGGCTAACACTGAAGCTTTCTTT CASSPWDRSLANTEAFF
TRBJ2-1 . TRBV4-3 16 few TGCGCCAGCAGCCAAGATTGGACCGGAACTTACAATGAGCAGTTCTTC CASSQDWTGTYNEQFF
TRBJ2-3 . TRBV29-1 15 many TGCAGCGTTGAGCAGAGGATGCAATACACAGATACGCAGTATTTT CSVEQRMQYTDTQYF
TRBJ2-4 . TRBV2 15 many TGTGCCAGCAGTGAGATAGGCACGAACAAAAACATTCAGTACTTC CASSEIGTNKNIQYF
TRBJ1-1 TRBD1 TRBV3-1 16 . TGTGCCAGCAGCCTAGGGACAGGTTCTTGGAACACTGAAGCTTTCTTT CASSLGTGSWNTEAFF
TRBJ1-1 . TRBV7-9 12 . TGTGCCAGTCGGGGATCGGGCACTGAAGCTTTCTTT CASRGSGTEAFF
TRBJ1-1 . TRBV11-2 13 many TGTGCCAGCAGCTTAGGTGCAGGGGCTGAAGCTTTCTTT CASSLGAGAEAFF
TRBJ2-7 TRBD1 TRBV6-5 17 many TGTGCCAGCAGCAGAAGAAACCGACAGGGTAATGTCGACGAGCAGTACTTC CASSRRNRQGNVDEQYF
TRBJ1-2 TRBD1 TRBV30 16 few TGTGCCTGGAGTGTAATCAGGACAGGGCTTAACTATGGCTACACCTTC CAWSVIRTGLNYGYTF
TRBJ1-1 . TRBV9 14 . TGTGCCAGCAGCCCATGGGGGTCTGACACTGAAGCTTTCTTT CASSPWGSDTEAFF
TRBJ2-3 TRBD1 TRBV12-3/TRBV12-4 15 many TGTGCCAGCAATTCGGGACAGCTCAGTGGGGGTACGCAGTATTTT CASNSGQLSGGTQYF
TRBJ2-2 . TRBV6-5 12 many TGTGCCAGCGGTCGGGGACCCGGGGAGCTGTTTTTT CASGRGPGELFF
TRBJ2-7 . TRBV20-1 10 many TGCAGTGCTAGAGGGTACGAGCAGTACTTC CSARGYEQYF
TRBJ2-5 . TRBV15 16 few TGTGCCACCAAACCCTACCACGGCCTAGATCAAGAGACCCAGTACTTC CATKPYHGLDQETQYF
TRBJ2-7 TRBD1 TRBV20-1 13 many TGCAGCCCCATAGGGACAGAGACCTACGAGCAGTACTTC CSPIGTETYEQYF
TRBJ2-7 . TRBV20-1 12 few TGCAGTGCTAACCGGGAAACCTACGAGCAGTACTTC CSANRETYEQYF
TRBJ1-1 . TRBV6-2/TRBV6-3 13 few TGTGCCAGCAGTTACGCAATGAACACTGAAGCTTTCTTT CASSYAMNTEAFF
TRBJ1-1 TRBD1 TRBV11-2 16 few TGTGCCAGCAGCTTAACAGGGGTAGATTTGAACACTGAAGCTTTCTTT CASSLTGVDLNTEAFF
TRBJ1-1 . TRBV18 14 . TGTGCCAGCTCACCGGTAGATTTTAACACTGAAGCTTTCTTT CASSPVDFNTEAFF
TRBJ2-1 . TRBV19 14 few TGTGCCAGTTCTCCTCTAGCGAAATACAATGAGCAGTTCTTC CASSPLAKYNEQFF
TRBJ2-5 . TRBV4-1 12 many TGCGCCAGCAGCGAATCCATGGAGACCCAGTACTTC CASSESMETQYF
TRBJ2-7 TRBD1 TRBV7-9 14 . TGTGCCAGCACCTCCCGGGACAGGGTTAACGAGCAGTACTTC CASTSRDRVNEQYF
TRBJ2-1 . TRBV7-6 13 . TGTGCCAGCAGCGGCCACTTCGACAATGAGCAGTTCTTC CASSGHFDNEQFF
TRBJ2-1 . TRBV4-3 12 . TGCGCCAGCAGCCGGGACTGGGGCAAGCAGTTCTTC CASSRDWGKQFF
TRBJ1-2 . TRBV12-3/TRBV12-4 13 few TGTGCCAGCAGTTCTCCTACAAGGTCGGGCTACACCTTC CASSSPTRSGYTF
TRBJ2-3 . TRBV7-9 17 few TGTGCCAGCAGCCTCGGTCAGGGTGTATCTAGCACAGATACGCAGTATTTT CASSLGQGVSSTDTQYF
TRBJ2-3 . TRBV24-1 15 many TGTGCCACCAGTGATTCCGGTTGGGGCGTAGATACGCAGTATTTT CATSDSGWGVDTQYF
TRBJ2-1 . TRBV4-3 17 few TGCGCCAGCAGCCATGGACTCGCGGTGAGCTCCTACAATGAGCAGTTCTTC CASSHGLAVSSYNEQFF
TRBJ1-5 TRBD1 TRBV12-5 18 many TGTGCTAGTGGTTCCCCCGGGACAGGGAGTTTCGGGGATCAGCCCCAGCATTTT CASGSPGTGSFGDQPQHF
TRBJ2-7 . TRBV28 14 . TGTGCCAGCAGTTTATACAGCCTTAATTACGAGCAGTACTTC CASSLYSLNYEQYF
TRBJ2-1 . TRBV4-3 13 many TGCGCCAGCAGCCAAGATCGACAGTACGAGCAGTTCTTC CASSQDRQYEQFF
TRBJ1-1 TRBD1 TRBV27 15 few TGTGCCAGCAGTTTAGCTACAGGGGGCAACACTGAAGCTTTCTTT CASSLATGGNTEAFF
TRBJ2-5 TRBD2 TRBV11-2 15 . TGTGCCAGCAGCTTTCCCGGGACTAGCGGGGGGCCACTGGTCTTC CASSFPGTSGGPLVF
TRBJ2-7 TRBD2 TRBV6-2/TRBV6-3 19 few TGTGCCAGCAGTTACTCGTCGACTAGCGGGGCGTCCCCTATGGACGAGCAGTACTTC CASSYSSTSGASPMDEQYF
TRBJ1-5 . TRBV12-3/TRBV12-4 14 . TGTGCCAGCAGTTCACCCTCCGAGGATCAGCCCAAGCATTTT CASSSPSEDQPKHF
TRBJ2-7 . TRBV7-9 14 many TGTGCCAGCAGCTTAGATCAGGGAACCTACGAGCAGTACTTC CASSLDQGTYEQYF
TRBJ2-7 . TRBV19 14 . TGTGCCAGTAGTATGGCTAGCGCCGCCTACGAGCAGTACTTC CASSMASAAYEQYF
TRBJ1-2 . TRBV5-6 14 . TGTGCCAGCAGCTTTTGGGGCGTTGGCTATGGCTACACCTTC CASSFWGVGYGYTF